The clone carrying this T cell receptor (beta chain) was counted many times. Its matching antigen is unknown. The CDR3 sequence is 15 residues long. V dropped 5 bases and J dropped 3 bases, with 17 bases sitting between them. The V gene's germline CDR1 is SGHTA and CDR2 FQGNSA. These data originate in a study of T cell repertoires in cytomegalovirus infection. At the level of the study: Both a matching HLA type and CMV infection were indicated by public TCR beta signatures. Overall study results and limits: Accumulated public TCR beta family frequency recognized individuals carrying CMV together with the relevant HLA.

From the reads, TCRdb called clonotypes with MiXCR, one entry per CDR3 protein. The sample lists 480,000 or so distinct CDR3 sequences, around 11% occurring once. The chain couples TRBV7-2 to TRBJ2-7; tentative D call: TRBD2 (6 bases). The material sequenced was PBMCs. The clonotype originates from a human donor in good health (CMV status not recorded). Some clones in this sample may be carry-over from other donors' samples. The CDR3 region has the DNA TGTGCCAGCAGCCCCCGCGGCGGGGCAGACTACGAGCAGTACTTC. This translates into CASSPRGGADYEQYF.